This T cell receptor beta chain is from a study of blood T cells in healthy people across ages. Study-wide results and caveats: A greater number of naive CD4+ cells and higher diversity distinguished long-lived donors from aged donors. CMV status of donors was unknown, possibly confounding expanded clonotype changes.

This clonotype was recorded many times. As yet, its antigen is unknown. The use of a sample-barcoded 5' primer and a J-beta primer mix characterized a second PCR of 7 to 11 cycles. The authors tagged each cDNA molecule using a template-switch adaptor with 12 random nucleotides. TCRdb passed the 5' RACE reads through MiXCR, listing each CDR3 protein once. This sample has about 800,000 distinct CDR3 sequences; about 45% occur once, and the top ten carry around 18%. The source is a man older than 75 in good health. Sequences were obtained from blood.

The CDR3 loop reads CASSYSGAYEQYF. The CDR3, as DNA: TGTGCCAGCAGTTATAGCGGGGCCTACGAGCAGTACTTC. This chain links TRBV12-3 or TRBV12-4 with TRBJ2-7, with 8 positions matching TRBD2. Trimming removed 4 bases from V and 2 bases from J; junction bases left unmatched: 1. This CDR3 contains 13 residues.